This TCR beta chain was sequenced in a study of CD4 T cells in relation to SARS-CoV-2 and coronaviruses. Findings and caveats of the study: The cross-reactivity analysis covered only spike protein, not other viral proteins.

V gave up 0 bases and J gave up 4 bases, with 16 bases separating them. This CDR3 comprises 16 residues. Per the germline V gene, CDR1 is SGDLS and CDR2 is YYNGEE. This clone was picked up one time. The target antigen is unknown. Method: immunoSEQ multiplex PCR; TCRdb's copy keeps in-frame clones and lacks some. The sample includes 25,000 or so clones, more than 75% of them seen just once. Before the COVID-19 pandemic, during about 2011-2018, CD4+ T cells were taken from unexposed donors. After roughly ten days of culture, CD4+ T cells were isolated. The clonotype was recovered from a human donor in good health. The material sequenced was CD4+ T cells from PBMCs, cultured in vitro. J is TRBJ1-2 and V is TRBV9, with D maybe TRBD1 (5 bases). The CDR3 region has the DNA TGTGCCAGCAGCGTAGATGGAAGTCAGGGTTCCTATGGCTACACCTTC. It specifies CASSVDGSQGSYGYTF.